This T cell receptor (beta chain) is from a study of T cell responses to AZD1222 COVID-19 vaccine. Study information: Second doses that came at about 4 or about 12 weeks were put together.

Trimming removed 4 bases at V and 1 base at J, with 5 bases between. In germline, CDR1 is LGHDT, CDR2 YNNKEL (reference sequence). The CDR3 loop spans 13 amino acids. Assay used: immunoSEQ multiplex PCR; TCRdb lists only in-frame clones, some missing. The table includes some 130,000 clones, 75% to 90% detected once. This clonotype originated in an adult in good health. This chain joins TRBV3-1 (or the pseudogene TRBV3-2) and TRBJ1-5; D unclear. The sample consisted of peripheral blood, taken on day 0 of AZD1222 vaccination. The CDR3 protein is CASSPTSNQPQHF. CDR3 DNA: TGTGCCAGCAGCCCGACCAGCAATCAGCCCCAGCATTTT.